This T cell receptor (beta chain) originates from a study of T cell repertoires in cytomegalovirus infection. At the level of the study: An indication of both CMV infection and matching HLA type came from public TCR beta signatures. Study findings and constraints: Cumulative public TCR beta family frequency identified carriers of CMV plus the relevant HLA. HLA-C-restricted CMV clonotypes gave the most frequent clonotype in two of eight donors.

A single record per CDR3 protein comes from TCRdb applying MiXCR to the reads. The sample yields 150,000 to 200,000 distinct CDR3 sequences, approximately 30% seen once. The CDR3 extends over 13 amino acids. The germline V and J ends were trimmed by 6 bases and 1 base, with 8 bases remaining between them. This clonotype has just a few counts. The antigen remains undetermined. Sequenced input: PBMCs. The clonotype originates from a human donor in good health (CMV status not recorded). Some clones in this sample may be carry-over from other donors' samples. The gene calls are TRBV12-3 or TRBV12-4 and TRBJ2-3; weak D call: TRBD1 (5 bases). The CDR3 sequence: CASRTQGTDTQYF. The CDR3 DNA is TGTGCCAGCAGAACACAGGGCACAGATACGCAGTATTTT.